The TCR beta chain under discussion was sequenced for a study of blood T cell repertoires in COVID-19. Across the whole study: Sites across the United States, Italy and Spain contributed samples from acute and convalescent COVID-19. PBMCs, B-cell-depleted T cells, or T cells provided the cDNA or gDNA that made up the material.

Source study methods: Nucleated cell number was recorded as an estimate derived from reference gene primer amplification. Assay used: immunoSEQ multiplex PCR; TCRdb lists only in-frame clones, some missing. V and J calls and clone size come straight from that table; D and trimming were deduced from the DNA. The table has 120,000 to 150,000 clones, roughly three quarters seen once. Source material: peripheral blood. The TCR comes from a man aged 55 to 69 with acute or convalescent COVID-19.

This CDR3 reads CASSQVGIFRGGPWEETQYF. The CDR3 region has the DNA TGTGCCAGCAGCCAAGTTGGTATTTTTAGGGGGGGCCCATGGGAGGAGACCCAGTACTTC. The chain is built from TRBV3-1 (or the pseudogene TRBV3-2) and TRBJ2-5, with D possibly being TRBD2 (7 bases). The CDR3 covers 20 residues. V gave up 1 base and J gave up 5 bases, with 29 bases separating them. Germline CDR1 and CDR2: LGHDT and YNNKEL (reference sequence).